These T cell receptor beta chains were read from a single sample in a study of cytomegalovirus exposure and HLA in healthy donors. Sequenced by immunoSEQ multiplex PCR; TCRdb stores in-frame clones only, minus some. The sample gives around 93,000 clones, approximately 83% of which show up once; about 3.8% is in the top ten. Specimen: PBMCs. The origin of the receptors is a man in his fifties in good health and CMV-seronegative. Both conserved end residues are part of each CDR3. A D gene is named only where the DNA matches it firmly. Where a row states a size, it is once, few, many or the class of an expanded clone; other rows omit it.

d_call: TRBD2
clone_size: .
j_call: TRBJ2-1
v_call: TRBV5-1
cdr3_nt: TGCGCCAGCAGCCAAAGCGGGAGGGCCGACAATGAGCAGTTCTTC
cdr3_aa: CASSQSGRADNEQFF

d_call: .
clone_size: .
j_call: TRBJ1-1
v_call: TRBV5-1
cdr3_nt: TGCGCCAGCAGCCGCGGCGGAAGCGCTGAAGCTTTCTTT
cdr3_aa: CASSRGGSAEAFF

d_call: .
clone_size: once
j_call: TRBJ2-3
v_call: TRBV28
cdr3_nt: TGTGCCAGCAGTTTTCAGGGAGATACGCAGTATTTT
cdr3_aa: CASSFQGDTQYF

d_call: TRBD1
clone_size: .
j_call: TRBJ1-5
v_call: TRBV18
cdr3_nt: TGTGCCAGCTCACCCCAGGGGGAAAGTCAGCCCCAGCATTTT
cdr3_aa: CASSPQGESQPQHF

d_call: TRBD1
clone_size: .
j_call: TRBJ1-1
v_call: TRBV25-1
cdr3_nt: TGTGCCAGCACAAAGGGGGCGAGGAACACTGAAGCTTTCTTT
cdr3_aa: CASTKGARNTEAFF

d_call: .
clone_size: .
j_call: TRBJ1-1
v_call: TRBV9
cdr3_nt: TGTGCCAGCAGCGTAGGCGGACTGAACACTGAAGCTCTCTTT
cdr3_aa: CASSVGGLNTEALF

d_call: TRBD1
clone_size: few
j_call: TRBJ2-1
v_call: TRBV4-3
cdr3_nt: TGCGCCAGCAAACAGGGGTATGAGCAGTTCTTC
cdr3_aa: CASKQGYEQFF

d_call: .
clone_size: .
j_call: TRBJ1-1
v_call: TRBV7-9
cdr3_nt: TGTGCCAGCAGCTTAGAAGGGCCCGGGGGTGAAGCTTTCTTT
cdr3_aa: CASSLEGPGGEAFF

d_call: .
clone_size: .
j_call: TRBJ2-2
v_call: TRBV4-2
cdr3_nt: TGTGCCAGCAGCCCCTCAGGGGCACCGAACACCGGGGAGCTGTTTTTT
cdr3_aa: CASSPSGAPNTGELFF

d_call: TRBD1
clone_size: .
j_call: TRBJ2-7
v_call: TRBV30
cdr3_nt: TGTGCCTGGAGTGTAACAGGGGGCAGCGAGCAGTACTTC
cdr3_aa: CAWSVTGGSEQYF

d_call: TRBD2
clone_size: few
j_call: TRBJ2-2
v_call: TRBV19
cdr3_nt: TGTGCCAGTAAGAGTTACCGGCGGACTAGCGGGAGTACCGGGGAGCTGTTTTTT
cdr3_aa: CASKSYRRTSGSTGELFF

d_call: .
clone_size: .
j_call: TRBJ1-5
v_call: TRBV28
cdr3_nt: TGTGCCAGCAGTTTGTCAGATATGCCCCAGCATTTT
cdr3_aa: CASSLSDMPQHF

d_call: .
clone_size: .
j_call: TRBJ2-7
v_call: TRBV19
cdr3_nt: TGTGCCAGTAGTATGGGTGGGGCTTGGAACCACGAGCAGTACTTC
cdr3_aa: CASSMGGAWNHEQYF

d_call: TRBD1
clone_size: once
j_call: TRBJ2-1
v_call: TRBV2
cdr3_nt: TGTGCCAGCAGTCCACCTCGGGACAGAAGCTCCTACAATGAGCAGTTCTTC
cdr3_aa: CASSPPRDRSSYNEQFF

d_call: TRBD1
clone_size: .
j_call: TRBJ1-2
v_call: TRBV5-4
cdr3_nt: TGTGCCAGCAGCCCCACAGGGGGCGCAGGATATGGCTACACCTTC
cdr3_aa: CASSPTGGAGYGYTF

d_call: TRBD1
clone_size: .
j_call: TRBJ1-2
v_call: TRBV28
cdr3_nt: TGTGCCAGCAGTTTAGGGTACAGGGGGGGCTATGGCTACACCTTC
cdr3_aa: CASSLGYRGGYGYTF

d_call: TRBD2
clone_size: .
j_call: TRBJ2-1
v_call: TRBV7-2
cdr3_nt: TGTGCCAGCAGCCGGGGACTAGCCCGAGATGAGCAGTTCTTC
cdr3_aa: CASSRGLARDEQFF

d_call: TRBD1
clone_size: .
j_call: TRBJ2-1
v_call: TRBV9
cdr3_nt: TGTGCCAGCAACGACCCCAACAGGGGATCTCCTCAGCAGTTCTTC
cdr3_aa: CASNDPNRGSPQQFF

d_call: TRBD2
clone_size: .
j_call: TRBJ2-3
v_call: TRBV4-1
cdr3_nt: TGCGCCAGCAGCCAAGGAATGCCTAGCGGGATCACAGATACGCAGTATTTT
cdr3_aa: CASSQGMPSGITDTQYF

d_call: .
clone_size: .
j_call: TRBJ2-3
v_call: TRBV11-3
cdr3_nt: TGTGCCAGCAAAGCTAGCGGCACAGATACGCAGTATTTT
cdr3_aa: CASKASGTDTQYF

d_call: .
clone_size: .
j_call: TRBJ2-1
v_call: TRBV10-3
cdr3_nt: TGTGCCATCAGTGGAGGGCCGGACAATGAGCAGTTCTTC
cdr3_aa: CAISGGPDNEQFF

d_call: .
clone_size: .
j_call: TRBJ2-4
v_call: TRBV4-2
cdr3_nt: TGTGCCAGCAGCCAAGTGAGTGGGTTAGAGGGTTCCAAAAACATTCAGTACTTC
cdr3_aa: CASSQVSGLEGSKNIQYF

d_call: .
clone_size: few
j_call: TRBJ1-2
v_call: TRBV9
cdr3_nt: TGTGCCAGCAGCCCCAACAGTGGTGGCTACACCTTC
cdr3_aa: CASSPNSGGYTF

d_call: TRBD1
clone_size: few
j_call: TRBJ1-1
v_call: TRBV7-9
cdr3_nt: TGTGCCAGCAGCCCTGGGACAGGGACAGGGAACACTGAAGCTTTCTTT
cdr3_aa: CASSPGTGTGNTEAFF

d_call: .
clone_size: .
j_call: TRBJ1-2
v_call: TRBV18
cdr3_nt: TGTGCCAGCTCACCTGGACAGACGACCTCCTATGGCTACACCTTC
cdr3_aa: CASSPGQTTSYGYTF

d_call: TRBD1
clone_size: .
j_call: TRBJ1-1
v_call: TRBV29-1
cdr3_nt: TGCAGCGTTGCCCCTCGGGACAGGGGGCCCACTGAAGCTTTCTTT
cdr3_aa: CSVAPRDRGPTEAFF